These T cell receptor beta chains were read from a single sample in a study of blood T cells in healthy people across ages. Each CDR3 protein is one row after TCRdb ran MiXCR on the 5' RACE reads. The table lists fewer than 800,000 distinct CDR3 sequences, 20% to 25% of them singletons. The specimen was blood. Source of these receptors: a man in his sixties or seventies in good health. The CDR3 runs from the conserved cysteine through the conserved F or W. Fields, in order: D gene, J gene, V gene, clone size, CDR3 protein, CDR3 DNA. The D gene is left open where the match is weak. Clone size is stated in some rows and not others, as once, few, many or a class when expanded.

TRBD1 | TRBJ2-3 | TRBV28 | . | CASRSGQGRDTQYF | TGTGCCAGCAGATCGGGACAGGGAAGAGATACGCAGTATTTT
TRBD1 | TRBJ2-7 | TRBV7-8 | few | CASSWNRDRNYEQYF | TGTGCCAGCAGCTGGAACCGGGACAGGAACTACGAGCAGTACTTC
. | TRBJ2-2 | TRBV12-3/TRBV12-4 | many | CASSPQFKELFF | TGTGCCAGCAGTCCCCAATTCAAGGAGCTGTTTTTT
. | TRBJ1-2 | TRBV6-5 | few | CASSYSIFEQNYGYTF | TGTGCCAGCAGTTACTCGATATTTGAACAGAACTATGGCTACACCTTC
. | TRBJ2-5 | TRBV28 | many | CASKGETQYF | TGTGCCAGTAAGGGGGAGACCCAGTACTTC
. | TRBJ2-4 | TRBV20-1 | . | CSAQGAGVENIQYF | TGCAGTGCCCAAGGGGCAGGGGTGGAAAACATTCAGTACTTC
TRBD2 | TRBJ2-3 | TRBV6-2/TRBV6-3 | . | CASSYPGGPSDTQYF | TGTGCCAGCAGTTACCCGGGAGGGCCCTCAGATACGCAGTATTTT
. | TRBJ2-1 | TRBV2 | many | CASSQGYNEQFF | TGTGCCAGCAGTCAGGGTTATAATGAGCAGTTCTTC
. | TRBJ2-1 | TRBV29-1 | . | CSVDRDFEQFF | TGCAGCGTTGATAGGGATTTTGAGCAGTTCTTC
. | TRBJ2-5 | TRBV25-1 | . | CASSEGLAYVRF | TGTGCCAGCAGTGAAGGGCTAGCGTACGTGCGCTTC
. | TRBJ2-7 | TRBV5-1 | . | CASSPISGQPYEQYF | TGCGCCAGCAGCCCCATATCGGGGCAGCCCTACGAGCAGTACTTC
. | TRBJ2-1 | TRBV24-1 | . | CATSAFDEQFF | TGTGCCACCAGTGCCTTCGATGAGCAGTTCTTC
. | TRBJ2-7 | TRBV20-1 | few | CSARGSYHYEQYF | TGCAGTGCTAGAGGGTCCTACCACTACGAGCAGTACTTC
. | TRBJ2-1 | TRBV2 | few | CASSEYSQFF | TGTGCCAGCAGTGAATATTCCCAGTTCTTC
. | TRBJ2-3 | TRBV5-1 | few | CASSLELARPPDTQYF | TGCGCCAGCAGCTTGGAATTAGCGAGACCCCCAGATACGCAGTATTTT
. | TRBJ2-1 | TRBV24-1 | many | CAISKMGRSEQFF | TGTGCCATCTCAAAGATGGGACGATCTGAGCAGTTCTTC
. | TRBJ2-1 | TRBV20-1 | few | CSKGGSGSGYNEQFF | TGCAGCAAAGGCGGATCCGGGAGTGGTTACAATGAGCAGTTCTTC
. | TRBJ2-7 | TRBV12-3/TRBV12-4 | . | CASSFLPAGEEQYF | TGTGCCAGCAGTTTCCTACCAGCAGGGGAAGAGCAGTACTTC
TRBD2 | TRBJ2-1 | TRBV2 | . | CASSAGRVNEQFF | TGTGCCAGCAGTGCTGGGAGGGTCAATGAGCAGTTCTTC
TRBD2 | TRBJ2-3 | TRBV28 | . | CASSLSGLAGESDTQYF | TGTGCCAGCAGTTTATCTGGCCTAGCGGGAGAATCAGATACGCAGTATTTT
TRBD1 | TRBJ2-5 | TRBV12-5 | few | CASGLEGTGWKTQYF | TGTGCTAGTGGTTTGGAAGGGACAGGGTGGAAGACCCAGTACTTC
. | TRBJ2-3 | TRBV5-5 | . | CASSLTTRGDTQYF | TGTGCCAGCAGCTTGACAACACGAGGCGATACGCAGTATTTT
. | TRBJ2-1 | TRBV18 | . | CASSPEGRPFNEQFF | TGTGCCAGCTCACCGGAGGGGAGACCATTTAATGAGCAGTTCTTC
TRBD2 | TRBJ2-7 | TRBV13 | . | CTSSLRVRAGENSYEQYF | TGCACCAGCAGCTTAAGGGTGAGAGCGGGAGAGAACTCCTACGAGCAGTACTTC
TRBD1 | TRBJ1-4 | TRBV4-2 | many | CASSHPGTENEKLFF | TGTGCCAGCAGCCACCCCGGGACAGAAAATGAAAAACTGTTTTTT
TRBD2 | TRBJ2-3 | TRBV28 | . | CASFTRSSGTTDTQYF | TGTGCCAGCTTTACCAGGTCCAGCGGGACGACAGATACGCAGTATTTT
TRBD2 | TRBJ2-7 | TRBV11-2 | . | CASSLARSTSGSSYEQYF | TGTGCCAGCAGCTTAGCCCGGTCGACTAGCGGGAGCTCCTACGAGCAGTACTTC
. | TRBJ1-4 | TRBV6-1 | few | CASSGRGSSTNEKLFF | TGTGCCAGCTCTGGGAGGGGTTCCTCAACTAATGAAAAACTGTTTTTT
TRBD2 | TRBJ2-1 | TRBV5-1 | few | CASSLKFGTSGSWDEQFF | TGCGCCAGCAGCTTAAAATTCGGGACTAGCGGGAGTTGGGATGAGCAGTTCTTC